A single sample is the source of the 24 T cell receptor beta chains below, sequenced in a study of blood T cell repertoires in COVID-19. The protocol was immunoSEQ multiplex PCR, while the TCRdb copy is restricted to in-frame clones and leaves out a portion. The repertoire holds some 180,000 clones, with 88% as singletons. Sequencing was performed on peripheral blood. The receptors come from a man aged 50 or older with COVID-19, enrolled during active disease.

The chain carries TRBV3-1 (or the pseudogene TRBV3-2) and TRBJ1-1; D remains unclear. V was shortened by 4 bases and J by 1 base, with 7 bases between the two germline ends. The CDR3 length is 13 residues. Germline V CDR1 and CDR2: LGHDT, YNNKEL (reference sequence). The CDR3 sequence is CASSLTTNTEAFF. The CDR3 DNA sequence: TGTGCCAGCAGCCTTACAACGAACACTGAAGCTTTCTTT.

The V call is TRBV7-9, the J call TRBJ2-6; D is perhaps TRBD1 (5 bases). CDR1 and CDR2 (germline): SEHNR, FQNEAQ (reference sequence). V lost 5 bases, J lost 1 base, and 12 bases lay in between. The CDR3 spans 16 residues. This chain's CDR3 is CASSRRGISGANVLTF. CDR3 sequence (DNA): TGTGCCAGCAGCCGAAGGGGAATATCTGGGGCCAACGTCCTGACTTTC. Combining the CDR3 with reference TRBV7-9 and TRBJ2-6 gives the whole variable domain DTGVSQNPRHKITKRGQNVTFRCDPISEHNRLYWYRQTLGQGPEFLTYFQNEAQLEKSRLLSDRFSAERPKGSFSTLEIQRTEQGDSAMYLCASSRRGISGANVLTFGAGSRLTVL.

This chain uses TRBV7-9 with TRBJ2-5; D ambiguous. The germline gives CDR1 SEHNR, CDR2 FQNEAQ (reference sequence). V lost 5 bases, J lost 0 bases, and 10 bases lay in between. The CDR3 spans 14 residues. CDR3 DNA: TGTGCCAGCAGCCTCGGGTCTTACCAAGAGACCCAGTACTTC. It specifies CASSLGSYQETQYF. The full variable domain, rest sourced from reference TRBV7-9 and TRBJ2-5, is DTGVSQNPRHKITKRGQNVTFRCDPISEHNRLYWYRQTLGQGPEFLTYFQNEAQLEKSRLLSDRFSAERPKGSFSTLEIQRTEQGDSAMYLCASSLGSYQETQYFGPGTRLLVL.

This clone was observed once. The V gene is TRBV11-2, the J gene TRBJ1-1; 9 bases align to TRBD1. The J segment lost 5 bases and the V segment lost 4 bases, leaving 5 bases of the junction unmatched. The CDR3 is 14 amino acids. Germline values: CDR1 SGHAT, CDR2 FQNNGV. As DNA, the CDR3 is TGTGCCAGCAGCTACGGACAGGGGAAGACTGAAGCTTTCTTT. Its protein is CASSYGQGKTEAFF.

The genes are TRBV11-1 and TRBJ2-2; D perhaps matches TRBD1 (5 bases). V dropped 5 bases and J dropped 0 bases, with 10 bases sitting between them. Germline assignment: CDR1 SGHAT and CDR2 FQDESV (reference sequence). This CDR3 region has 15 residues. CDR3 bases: TGTGCCAGCAGCCCCTGGACAACGAACACCGGGGAGCTGTTTTTT. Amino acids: CASSPWTTNTGELFF.

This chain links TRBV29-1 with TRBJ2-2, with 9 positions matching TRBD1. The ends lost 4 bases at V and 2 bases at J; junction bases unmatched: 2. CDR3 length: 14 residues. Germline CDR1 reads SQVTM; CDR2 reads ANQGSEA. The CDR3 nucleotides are TGCAGCGTTGGGACAGGGGTAAACACCGGGGAGCTGTTTTTT. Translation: CSVGTGVNTGELFF.

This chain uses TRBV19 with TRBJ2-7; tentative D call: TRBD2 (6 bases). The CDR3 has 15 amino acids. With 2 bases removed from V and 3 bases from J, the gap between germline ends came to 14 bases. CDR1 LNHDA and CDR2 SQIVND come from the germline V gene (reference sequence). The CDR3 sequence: CASSIMVWGDYEQYF. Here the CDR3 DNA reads TGTGCCAGTAGTATAATGGTCTGGGGGGACTACGAGCAGTACTTC.

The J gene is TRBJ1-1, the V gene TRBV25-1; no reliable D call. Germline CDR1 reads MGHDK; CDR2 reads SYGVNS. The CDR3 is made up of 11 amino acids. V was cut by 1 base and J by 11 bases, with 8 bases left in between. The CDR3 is CASSELGRAFF. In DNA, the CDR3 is TGTGCCAGCAGTGAATTGGGGAGGGCTTTCTTT.

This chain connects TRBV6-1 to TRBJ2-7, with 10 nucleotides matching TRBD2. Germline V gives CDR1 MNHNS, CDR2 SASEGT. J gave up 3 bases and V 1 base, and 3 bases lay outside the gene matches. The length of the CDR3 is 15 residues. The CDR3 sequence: CASSEEASGSYEQYF. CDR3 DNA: TGTGCCAGCAGTGAAGAGGCTAGCGGGAGCTACGAGCAGTACTTC.

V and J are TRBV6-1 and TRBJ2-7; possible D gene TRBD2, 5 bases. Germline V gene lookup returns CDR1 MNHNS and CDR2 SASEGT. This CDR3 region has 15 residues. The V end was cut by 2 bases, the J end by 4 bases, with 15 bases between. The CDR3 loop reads CASSESRWEPYEQYF. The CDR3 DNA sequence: TGTGCCAGCAGTGAAAGTCGGTGGGAGCCGTACGAGCAGTACTTC.

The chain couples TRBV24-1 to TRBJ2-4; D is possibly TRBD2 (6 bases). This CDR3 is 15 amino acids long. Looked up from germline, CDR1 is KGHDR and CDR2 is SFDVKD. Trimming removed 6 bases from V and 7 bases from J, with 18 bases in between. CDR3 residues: CATSSGPAGGNIQYF. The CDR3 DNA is TGTGCCACCAGTAGTGGGCCAGCGGGCGGTAACATTCAGTACTTC.

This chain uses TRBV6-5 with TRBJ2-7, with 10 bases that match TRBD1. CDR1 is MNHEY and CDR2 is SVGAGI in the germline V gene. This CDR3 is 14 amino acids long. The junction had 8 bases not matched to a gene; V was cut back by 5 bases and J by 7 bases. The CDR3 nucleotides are TGTGCCAGCAGTAACCGACAGGGGGCGGGGGAGCAGTACTTC. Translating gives CASSNRQGAGEQYF.

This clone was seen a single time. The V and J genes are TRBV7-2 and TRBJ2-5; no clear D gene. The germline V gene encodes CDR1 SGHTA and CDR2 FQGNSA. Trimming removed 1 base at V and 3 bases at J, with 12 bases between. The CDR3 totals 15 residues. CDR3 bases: TGTGCCAGCAGCTTAGGTGTCACTTTCGAAGAGACCCAGTACTTC. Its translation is CASSLGVTFEETQYF. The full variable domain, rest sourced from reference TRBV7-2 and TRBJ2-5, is GAGVSQSPSNKVTEKGKDVELRCDPISGHTALYWYRQSLGQGLEFLIYFQGNSAPDKSGLPSDRFSAERTGGSVSTLTIQRTQQEDSAVYLCASSLGVTFEETQYFGPGTRLLVL.

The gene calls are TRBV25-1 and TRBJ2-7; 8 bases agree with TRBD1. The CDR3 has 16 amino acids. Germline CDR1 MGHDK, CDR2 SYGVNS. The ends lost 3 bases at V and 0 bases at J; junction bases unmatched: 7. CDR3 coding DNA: TGTGCCAGCAGTGATGGAAGACAGGGGTCCTCCTACGAGCAGTACTTC. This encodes CASSDGRQGSSYEQYF.

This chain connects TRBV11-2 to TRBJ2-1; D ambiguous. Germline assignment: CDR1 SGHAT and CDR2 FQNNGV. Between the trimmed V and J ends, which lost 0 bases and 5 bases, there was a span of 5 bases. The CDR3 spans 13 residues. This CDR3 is CASSLDQNNEQFF. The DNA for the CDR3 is TGTGCCAGCAGCTTAGATCAAAACAATGAGCAGTTCTTC.

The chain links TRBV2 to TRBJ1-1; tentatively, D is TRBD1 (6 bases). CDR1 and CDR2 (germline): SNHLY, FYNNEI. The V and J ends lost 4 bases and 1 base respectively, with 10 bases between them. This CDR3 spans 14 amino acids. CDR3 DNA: TGTGCCAGCAGTGTCCAGACAGGGAACACTGAAGCTTTCTTT. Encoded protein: CASSVQTGNTEAFF. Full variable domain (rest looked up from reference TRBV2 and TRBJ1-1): EPEVTQTPSHQVTQMGQEVILRCVPISNHLYFYWYRQILGQKVEFLVSFYNNEISEKSEIFDDQFSVERPDGSNFTLKIRSTKLEDSAMYFCASSVQTGNTEAFFGQGTRLTVV.

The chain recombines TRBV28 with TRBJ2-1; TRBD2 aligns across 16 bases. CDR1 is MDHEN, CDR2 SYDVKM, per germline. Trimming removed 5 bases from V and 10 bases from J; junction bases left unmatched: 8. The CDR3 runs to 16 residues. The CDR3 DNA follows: TGTGCCAGCAGTGGGACTAGCGGGGGGGCCGGGGAGGAGCAGTTCTTC. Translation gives CASSGTSGGAGEEQFF.

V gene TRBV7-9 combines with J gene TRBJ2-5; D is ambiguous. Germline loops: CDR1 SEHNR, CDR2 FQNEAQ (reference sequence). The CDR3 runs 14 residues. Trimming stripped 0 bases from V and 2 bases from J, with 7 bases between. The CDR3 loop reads CASSLAGRQETQYF. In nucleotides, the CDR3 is TGTGCCAGCAGCTTAGCGGGCAGACAAGAGACCCAGTACTTC.

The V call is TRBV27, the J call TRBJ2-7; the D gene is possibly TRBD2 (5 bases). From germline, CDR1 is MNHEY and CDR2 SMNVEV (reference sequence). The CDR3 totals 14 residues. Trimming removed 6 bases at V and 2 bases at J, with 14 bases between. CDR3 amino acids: CASRWTANTYEQYF. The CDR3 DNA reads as TGTGCCAGCAGATGGACTGCTAACACCTACGAGCAGTACTTC.

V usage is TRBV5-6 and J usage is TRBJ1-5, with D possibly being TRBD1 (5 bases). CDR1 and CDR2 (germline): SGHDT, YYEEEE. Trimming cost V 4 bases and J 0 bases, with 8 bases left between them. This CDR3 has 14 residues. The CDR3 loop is CASSGGDSNQPQHF. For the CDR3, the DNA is TGTGCCAGCAGCGGGGGGGATAGCAATCAGCCCCAGCATTTT.

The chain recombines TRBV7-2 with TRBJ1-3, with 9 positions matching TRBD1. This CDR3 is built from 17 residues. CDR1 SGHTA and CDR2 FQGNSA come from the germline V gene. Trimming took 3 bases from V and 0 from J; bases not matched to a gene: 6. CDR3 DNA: TGTGCCAGCAGCTTTGGGACAGGGACATTCTCTGGAAACACCATATATTTT. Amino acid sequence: CASSFGTGTFSGNTIYF.

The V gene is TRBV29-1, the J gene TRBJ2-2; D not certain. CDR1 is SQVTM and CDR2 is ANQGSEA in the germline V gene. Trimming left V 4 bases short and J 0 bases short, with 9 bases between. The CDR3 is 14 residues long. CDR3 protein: CSVVGNSNTGELFF. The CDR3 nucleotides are TGCAGCGTTGTGGGCAACTCGAACACCGGGGAGCTGTTTTTT.

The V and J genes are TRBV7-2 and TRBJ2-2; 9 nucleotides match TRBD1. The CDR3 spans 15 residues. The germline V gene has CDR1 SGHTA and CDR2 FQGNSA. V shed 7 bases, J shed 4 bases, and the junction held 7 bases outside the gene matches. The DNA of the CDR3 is TGTGCCAGCACCAGGGACAGGGTGAGCACCGGGGAGCTGTTTTTT. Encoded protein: CASTRDRVSTGELFF. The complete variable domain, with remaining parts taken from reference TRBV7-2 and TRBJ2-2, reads GAGVSQSPSNKVTEKGKDVELRCDPISGHTALYWYRQSLGQGLEFLIYFQGNSAPDKSGLPSDRFSAERTGGSVSTLTIQRTQQEDSAVYLCASTRDRVSTGELFFGEGSRLTVL.

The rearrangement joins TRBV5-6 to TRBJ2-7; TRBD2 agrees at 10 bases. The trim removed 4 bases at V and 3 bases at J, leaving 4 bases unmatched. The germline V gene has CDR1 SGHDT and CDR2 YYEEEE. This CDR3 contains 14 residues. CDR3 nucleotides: TGTGCCAGCAGCCGGACTAGCGGCCTCTACGAGCAGTACTTC. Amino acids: CASSRTSGLYEQYF.